This T cell receptor beta chain stems from a study of T cells in Graves' hyperthyroidism and ophthalmopathy. Study-level findings and limits: Separating ophthalmopathy from stable hyperthyroidism was achieved by a 13 V-J model.

Amplified TCR beta CDR3 regions derived from RNA transcripts. The HTBI primer set was used in a first-round RT-PCR of the TCR CDR3. Via MiXCR, TCRdb re-called the multiplex PCR reads, giving one row per CDR3 protein. Of approximately 260,000 distinct CDR3 sequences listed, roughly 15% are singletons. V dropped 8 bases and J dropped 2 bases, with 12 bases sitting between them. This CDR3 comprises 14 residues. Germline loops: CDR1 SNHLY, CDR2 FYNNEI. At least ten counts were recorded for this clonotype. The antigen remains unidentified. This chain joins TRBV2 and TRBJ2-2; D is ambiguous. The sequenced sample consisted of blood. The receptor was isolated from a woman aged 45-65 years with Graves' hyperthyroidism that later progressed to Graves' ophthalmopathy. CDR3 in DNA: TGTGCCAGCTTGGAGACTTTTAACACCGGGGAGCTGTTTTTT. This codes for CASLETFNTGELFF.